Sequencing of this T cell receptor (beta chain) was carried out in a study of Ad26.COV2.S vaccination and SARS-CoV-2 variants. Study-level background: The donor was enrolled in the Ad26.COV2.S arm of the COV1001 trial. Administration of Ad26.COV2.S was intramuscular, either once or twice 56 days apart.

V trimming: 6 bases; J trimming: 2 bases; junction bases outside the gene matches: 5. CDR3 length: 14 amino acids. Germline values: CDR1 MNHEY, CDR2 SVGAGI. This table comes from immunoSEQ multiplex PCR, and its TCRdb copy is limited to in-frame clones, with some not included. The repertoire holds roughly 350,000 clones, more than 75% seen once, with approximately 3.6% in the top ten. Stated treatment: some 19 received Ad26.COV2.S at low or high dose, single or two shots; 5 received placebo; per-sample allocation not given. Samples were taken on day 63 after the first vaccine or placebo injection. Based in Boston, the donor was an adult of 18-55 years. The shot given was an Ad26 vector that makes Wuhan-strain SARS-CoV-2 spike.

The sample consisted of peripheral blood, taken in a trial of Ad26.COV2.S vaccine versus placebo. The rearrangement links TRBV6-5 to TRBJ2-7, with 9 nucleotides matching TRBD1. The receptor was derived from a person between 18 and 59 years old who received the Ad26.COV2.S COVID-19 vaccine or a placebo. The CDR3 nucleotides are TGTGCCAGCAGGGGGGGACAGGGAACCTACGAGCAGTACTTC. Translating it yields CASRGGQGTYEQYF.